The next 18 T cell receptor beta chains were all read from a single sample in a study of T cell responses to AZD1222 COVID-19 vaccine. The method was immunoSEQ multiplex PCR; TCRdb's version includes in-frame clones alone and lacks a portion of them. The repertoire holds roughly 95,000 clones, more than 75% seen once, with around 3% in the top ten. The sequences come from peripheral blood, collected on day 0 of AZD1222 vaccination. These receptors were obtained from an adult in good health.

J is TRBJ1-2 and V is TRBV14; TRBD1 is a possible D gene (5 bases). This CDR3 contains 14 residues. V lost 1 base and J lost 3, with 9 bases in between. The V gene's germline CDR1 is SGHDN and CDR2 FVKESK. The CDR3 here is CASSQVEGYYGYTF. As DNA, the CDR3 is TGTGCCAGCAGCCAAGTCGAGGGGTACTATGGCTACACCTTC. The full variable domain, in which reference TRBV14 and TRBJ1-2 provide the parts outside the CDR3, is EAGVTQFPSHSVIEKGQTVTLRCDPISGHDNLYWYRRVMGKEIKFLLHFVKESKQDESGMPNNRFLAERTGGTYSTLKVQPAELEDSGVYFCASSQVEGYYGYTFGSGTRLTVV.

The rearrangement uses TRBV5-1 and TRBJ2-1; 14 bases align to TRBD2. With V trimmed by 4 bases and J by 7 bases, 10 bases remained unmatched. Germline V lookup: CDR1 SGHRS, CDR2 YFSETQ. This CDR3 contains 17 residues. The CDR3 sequence is CASSLGTSGRILNEQFF. DNA for the CDR3: TGCGCCAGCAGCCTGGGGACTAGCGGGAGAATCTTAAATGAGCAGTTCTTC.

Many counts were recorded for this clone. The chain combines TRBV18 with TRBJ2-7, with 9 bases aligning to TRBD1. The CDR3 runs to 16 residues. After removal of 0 bases from V and 3 bases from J, the junction contained 6 bases not matched to a gene. CDR1 KGHSH and CDR2 LQKENI come from the germline V gene. The CDR3 region has the DNA TGTGCCAGCTCACCACCTGGGACAGGGTTCCTCTACGAGCAGTACTTC. This translates into CASSPPGTGFLYEQYF.

The chain combines TRBV6-6 with TRBJ2-5; D may be TRBD2 (6 bases). CDR3 size: 15 residues. Germline-derived CDR1 and CDR2 are MNHNY and SVGAGI (reference sequence). The V end was cut by 2 bases, the J end by 4 bases, with 14 bases between. In nucleotides, the CDR3 is TGTGCCAGCAGTTACCCACCCCCGGGAGTAGAGACCCAGTACTTC. This codes for CASSYPPPGVETQYF.

V gene TRBV19 combines with J gene TRBJ2-7; TRBD1 matches at 9 bases. The CDR3 is 14 residues long. V lost 6 bases, J lost 2 bases, and 5 bases stayed unmatched. Germline V CDR1 and CDR2: LNHDA, SQIVND (reference sequence). CDR3 residues: CASRQGASTYEQYF. The CDR3 DNA reads TGTGCCAGTAGACAGGGGGCATCGACCTACGAGCAGTACTTC.

This chain joins TRBV5-4 and TRBJ2-7; perhaps TRBD1 as D (6 bases). Trimming stripped 0 bases from V and 5 bases from J, with 15 bases between. There are 15 residues in the CDR3. Germline V gene lookup returns CDR1 SGHNT and CDR2 YYREEE (reference sequence). The CDR3 DNA follows: TGTGCCAGCAGCTTGGACAGGGTGGTGGTACACGAGCAGTACTTC. It translates to CASSLDRVVVHEQYF.

V is TRBV5-1 and J is TRBJ1-5, with TRBD1 as a possible D gene (5 bases). The V and J ends lost 0 bases and 2 bases respectively, with 15 bases between them. CDR1 and CDR2 (germline): SGHRS, YFSETQ. The CDR3 runs to 17 residues. The CDR3 DNA sequence: TGCGCCAGCAGCTTGGGGGACGGGGGATTGGGCAATCAGCCCCAGCATTTT. The encoded protein is CASSLGDGGLGNQPQHF.

The chain uses TRBV7-3 and TRBJ2-2, with 8 bases lining up with TRBD2. The junction had 9 bases not matched to a gene; V was cut back by 1 base and J by 5 bases. The germline V gene has CDR1 SGHTA and CDR2 FQGTGA. The CDR3 length is 17 residues. The CDR3 sequence: CASSLRSGSVATGELFF. CDR3 DNA sequence: TGTGCCAGCAGCTTAAGAAGCGGGAGTGTTGCAACCGGGGAGCTGTTTTTT.

This chain links TRBV29-1 with TRBJ2-1, with D unclear. Per germline, CDR1 SQVTM and CDR2 ANQGSEA. V lost 3 bases, J lost 6 bases, and 6 bases lay in between. This CDR3 spans 11 amino acids. This chain's CDR3 is CSVDRSNEQFF. The CDR3 DNA follows: TGCAGCGTTGACAGGTCCAATGAGCAGTTCTTC.

The DNA for the CDR3 is TGTGCCAGCAGCGTAGAAACGGGCTCAGGAAACACCATATATTTT. Its translation: CASSVETGSGNTIYF. V gene TRBV9 combines with J gene TRBJ1-3; D gene unclear. CDR1 and CDR2 from the germline V gene are SGDLS and YYNGEE. CDR3 length equals 15 residues. With 0 bases removed from V and 4 bases from J, the gap between germline ends came to 11 bases. The full variable domain, rest sourced from reference TRBV9 and TRBJ1-3, is DSGVTQTPKHLITATGQRVTLRCSPRSGDLSVYWYQQSLDQGLQFLIQYYNGEERAKGNILERFSAQQFPDLHSELNLSSLELGDSALYFCASSVETGSGNTIYFGEGSWLTVV.

Of note for this clone: Its ends do not fully match the called genes, so a read error is possible. The same CDR3 also results from other DNA sequences found in this sample. This chain links TRBV6-5 with TRBJ1-5; the D gene is possibly TRBD1 (6 bases). Germline V gives CDR1 MNHEY, CDR2 SVGAGI. This CDR3 region has 14 residues. The CDR3 protein is CASSSRQEEKPQHF. CDR3 DNA sequence: TGTGCCAGCAGTTCCAGACAGGAAGAGAAGCCCCAACATTTT.

The chain recombines TRBV6-2 or TRBV6-3 with TRBJ2-1; a possible D gene is TRBD2 (5 bases). V was shortened by 0 bases and J by 8 bases, with 11 bases between the two germline ends. The CDR3 is 14 residues long. CDR1 is MNHEY, CDR2 SVGEGT, per germline. CDR3 bases: TGTGCCAGCAGTTACTCAACTAGAAACTATGAGCAGTTCTTC. Protein product: CASSYSTRNYEQFF.

This clone was observed once. This chain uses TRBV19 with TRBJ2-1, with 7 bases matching TRBD1. The V segment lost 1 base and the J segment 8 bases; nucleotides outside the gene matches: 5. This CDR3 region has 14 residues. Germline V gene sequence: CDR1 LNHDA, CDR2 SQIVND (reference sequence). CDR3 sequence (DNA): TGTGCCAGTAGTATAGGACAGGGTGTCCATGAGCAGTTCTTC. The encoded protein is CASSIGQGVHEQFF.

This rearrangement joins TRBV19 to TRBJ1-2, with a tentative D call TRBD1 (5 bases). The V gene's germline CDR1 is LNHDA and CDR2 SQIVND (reference sequence). Trimming shortened V by 9 bases and J by 8 bases, and 19 bases separated the two germline ends. The CDR3 sequence is 13 residues long. CDR3 residues: CASQQGEGWGYTF. Here the CDR3 DNA reads TGTGCCAGCCAACAAGGGGAGGGCTGGGGCTACACCTTC.

The rearrangement links TRBV30 to TRBJ1-3, with D hard to call. This CDR3 is built from 12 residues. Germline V lookup: CDR1 GTSNPN, CDR2 SVGIG (reference sequence). V lost 0 bases, J lost 2 bases, and 2 bases lay in between. This CDR3 reads CAWSVPGNTIYF. The CDR3 nucleotides read TGTGCCTGGAGTGTACCTGGAAACACCATATATTTT.

The gene calls are TRBV29-1 and TRBJ2-3, with D uncertain. The V and J ends lost 5 bases and 3 bases respectively, with 12 bases between them. The CDR3 loop spans 13 amino acids. CDR1 and CDR2 (germline): SQVTM, ANQGSEA. The DNA for the CDR3 is TGCAGCGTTTTAGATTCCGGGACAGATACGCAGTATTTT. It yields the protein CSVLDSGTDTQYF.

The V call is TRBV19, the J call TRBJ1-1; TRBD1 matches at 7 bases. The CDR3 contains 14 residues. V was pared by 4 bases and J by 7 bases, with 9 bases of the junction left unmatched. Germline-derived CDR1 and CDR2 are LNHDA and SQIVND (reference sequence). The CDR3 region is CASSNGQARGEAFF. CDR3 bases: TGTGCCAGTAGTAACGGACAGGCCAGGGGTGAAGCTTTCTTT.

J is TRBJ2-1 and V is TRBV28; 9 positions agree with TRBD1. Germline V CDR1 and CDR2: MDHEN, SYDVKM. Unmatched junction bases numbered 3, after V lost 5 bases and J lost 1 base. The CDR3 runs to 15 residues. The CDR3 coding sequence is TGTGCCAGCAGTGGGACAGGGCGATCCTACAATGAGCAGTTCTTC. Its protein is CASSGTGRSYNEQFF.